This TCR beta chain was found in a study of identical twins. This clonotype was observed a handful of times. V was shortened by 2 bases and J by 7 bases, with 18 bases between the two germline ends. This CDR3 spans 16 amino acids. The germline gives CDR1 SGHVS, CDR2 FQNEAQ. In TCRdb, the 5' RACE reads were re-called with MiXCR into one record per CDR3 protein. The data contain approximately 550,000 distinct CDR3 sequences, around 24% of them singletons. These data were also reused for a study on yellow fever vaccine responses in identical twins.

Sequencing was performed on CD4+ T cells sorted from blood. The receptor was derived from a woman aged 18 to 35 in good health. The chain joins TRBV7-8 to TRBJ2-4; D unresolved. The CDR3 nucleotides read TGTGCCAGCAGCTTATCAGAAAGGGTGCGGCCCAACATTCAGTACTTC. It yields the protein CASSLSERVRPNIQYF.